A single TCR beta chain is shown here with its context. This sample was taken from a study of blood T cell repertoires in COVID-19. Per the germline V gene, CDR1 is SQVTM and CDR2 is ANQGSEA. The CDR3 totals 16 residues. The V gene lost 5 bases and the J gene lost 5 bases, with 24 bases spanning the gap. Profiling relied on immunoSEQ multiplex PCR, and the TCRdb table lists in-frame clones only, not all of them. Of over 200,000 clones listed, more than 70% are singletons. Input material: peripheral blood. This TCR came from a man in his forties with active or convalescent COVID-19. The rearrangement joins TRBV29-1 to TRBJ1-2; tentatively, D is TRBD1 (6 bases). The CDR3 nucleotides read TGCAGCGTTAAACAGGCAGGGGCGGGAGTCTGGTATGGCTACACCTTC. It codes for CSVKQAGAGVWYGYTF. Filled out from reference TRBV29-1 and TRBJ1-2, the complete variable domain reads SAVISQKPSRDICQRGTSLTIQCQVDSQVTMMFWYRQQPGQSLTLIATANQGSEATYESGFVIDKFPISRPNLTFSTLTVSNMSPEDSSIYLCSVKQAGAGVWYGYTFGSGTRLTVV.